This entry lists 22 T cell receptor beta chains sequenced from one sample in a study of beta chain features in type 1 diabetes. The entirety of the isolated RNA underwent reverse transcription, so expressed TCRB transcripts were sequenced. Profiling relied on immunoSEQ multiplex PCR, and the TCRdb table lists in-frame clones only, not all of them. The sample lists some 150,000 clones; roughly 11% were seen once. The sequencing sample was made of central memory CD4+ T cells from blood. The origin of the receptors is a man in his late teens or twenties in good health.

This clone has a handful of counts. The chain joins TRBV5-4 to TRBJ1-2; D possibly corresponds to TRBD1 (6 bases). The germline V gene encodes CDR1 SGHNT and CDR2 YYREEE (reference sequence). V was trimmed by 4 bases and J by 4 bases, leaving 11 bases between them. The CDR3 spans 13 residues. The CDR3 protein is CASSGGHLYGYTF. The CDR3 DNA sequence: TGTGCCAGCAGCGGGGGACACCTCTATGGCTACACCTTC.

The J gene is TRBJ2-1, the V gene TRBV15, with 13 positions matching TRBD2. The ends lost 3 bases at V and 5 bases at J; junction bases unmatched: 7. The CDR3 runs to 17 residues. CDR1 is LNHNV, CDR2 YYDKDF, per germline (reference sequence). CDR3 loop: CATSRRLAGGPDNEQFF. In DNA, the CDR3 is TGTGCCACCAGCAGGCGACTAGCGGGAGGCCCCGACAATGAGCAGTTCTTC.

This clone was seen a few times. The chain has TRBV11-2 and TRBJ2-7; TRBD1 agrees at 9 bases. CDR1 SGHAT and CDR2 FQNNGV come from the germline V gene. V trimming: 2 bases; J trimming: 6 bases; junction bases outside the gene matches: 8. CDR3 size: 15 residues. The CDR3: CASSLTGQGSGEQYF. Written as DNA, the CDR3 is TGTGCCAGCAGCTTAACCGGACAGGGGTCTGGCGAGCAGTACTTC.

This clone was seen many times. The chain couples TRBV7-2 to TRBJ2-3; 10 bases align to TRBD2. Germline V lookup: CDR1 SGHTA, CDR2 FQGNSA. The trim removed 2 bases at V and 0 bases at J, leaving 8 bases unmatched. There are 18 residues in the CDR3. CDR3 coding DNA: TGTGCCAGCAGCTTAAAGGGGGTAGCGGGAGGTAGCACAGATACGCAGTATTTT. Amino acids: CASSLKGVAGGSTDTQYF.

At least ten counts were recorded for this clone. This chain links TRBV11-3 with TRBJ2-3; the D is unclear. The CDR3 consists of 15 residues. Germline lookup yields CDR1 SGHNT and CDR2 YENEEA. Trimming left V 3 bases short and J 5 bases short, with 15 bases between. CDR3 loop: CASSLEFADRDTQYF. CDR3 sequence (DNA): TGTGCCAGCAGCTTGGAGTTTGCAGACCGAGATACGCAGTATTTT.

V usage is TRBV6-6 and J usage is TRBJ1-1; D is ambiguous. Germline V lookup: CDR1 MNHNY, CDR2 SVGAGI (reference sequence). The CDR3 has 14 residues. V was pared by 4 bases and J by 0 bases, with 9 bases between. CDR3 sequence reads: CASSSHTVNTEAFF. The CDR3 region has the DNA TGTGCCAGCAGTTCCCACACAGTGAACACTGAAGCTTTCTTT.

The chain employs TRBV4-2 and TRBJ1-4; TRBD1 agrees at 7 bases. The CDR3 is made up of 16 amino acids. Germline lookup yields CDR1 LGHNA and CDR2 YNFKEQ. With 1 base clipped from V and 7 bases from J, the junction kept 9 bases outside the gene matches. The CDR3, as DNA: TGTGCCAGCAGCCAAGGGATACAGGGGAGCGGTGAAAAACTGTTTTTT. This encodes CASSQGIQGSGEKLFF.

J is TRBJ2-2 and V is TRBV9; 8 bases are shared with TRBD2. CDR1 and CDR2 (germline): SGDLS, YYNGEE. This CDR3 has 18 amino acids. V shed 2 bases, J shed 5 bases, and the junction held 14 bases outside the gene matches. Here the CDR3 reads CASSVQPVAGPKTGELFF. CDR3 sequence (DNA): TGTGCCAGCAGCGTTCAGCCAGTAGCGGGGCCTAAGACCGGGGAGCTGTTTTTT.

This clone showed up just a few times. The CDR3 loop is CASSLFGQANTGELFF. CDR3 coding DNA: TGTGCCAGCAGCTTATTTGGGCAGGCGAACACCGGGGAGCTGTTTTTT. The rearrangement joins TRBV7-9 to TRBJ2-2, with unresolved D. V lost 2 bases to trimming and J lost 0 bases, with 10 bases between them. The CDR3 sequence is 16 residues long. Germline V gives CDR1 SEHNR, CDR2 FQNEAQ (reference sequence).

This chain links TRBV7-7 with TRBJ2-3; 7 nucleotides match TRBD2. Germline V gene lookup returns CDR1 SSHAT and CDR2 FNYEAQ (reference sequence). Trimming cost V 5 bases and J 10 bases; bases outside gene matches: 9. The CDR3 sequence is 13 residues long. This CDR3 is CASSAWAGVPQYF. CDR3 sequence (DNA): TGTGCCAGCAGCGCCTGGGCGGGGGTTCCGCAGTATTTT.

The sample holds many counts of this clone. The chain has TRBV27 and TRBJ1-1; D remains ambiguous. V gave up 5 bases and J gave up 3 bases, with 16 bases separating them. The length of the CDR3 is 15 residues. Looked up from germline, CDR1 is MNHEY and CDR2 is SMNVEV (reference sequence). Written as DNA, the CDR3 is TGTGCCAGCAGTCCGCCCCGGACGAGGGACACTGAAGCTTTCTTT. This encodes CASSPPRTRDTEAFF.

There are a few counts of this clone. This chain joins TRBV9 and TRBJ2-4; D call uncertain. This CDR3 region has 13 residues. The V gene's germline CDR1 is SGDLS and CDR2 YYNGEE. Between the trimmed V and J ends, which lost 4 bases and 5 bases, there was a span of 10 bases. CDR3 in amino acids: CASSPSPENIQYF. The DNA of the CDR3 is TGTGCCAGCAGCCCTTCCCCGGAAAACATTCAGTACTTC.

The chain has TRBV19 and TRBJ2-5, with TRBD1 identical over 11 bases. V was pared by 5 bases and J by 2 bases, with 13 bases of the junction left unmatched. In germline, CDR1 is LNHDA, CDR2 SQIVND (reference sequence). The CDR3 length is 18 residues. CDR3 sequence (DNA): TGTGCCAGTAGTCCCCGGACAGGGGGCGCGCGGGCACAAGAGACCCAGTACTTC. Translation gives CASSPRTGGARAQETQYF.

This clone was counted only a few times. A read error is possible here, since a much larger clone lies one base away. This chain joins TRBV7-2 and TRBJ2-2; TRBD1 might be the D (6 bases). Germline lookup yields CDR1 SGHTA and CDR2 FQGNSA. The V gene lost 1 base and the J gene lost 4 bases, with 7 bases spanning the gap. CDR3 length: 14 residues. As DNA, the CDR3 is TGTGCCAGCAGCTTAGGAGGGGGCACCGGGGAGCTGTTTTTT. This encodes CASSLGGGTGELFF.

This clone was counted between two and nine times. The chain recombines TRBV5-1 with TRBJ1-3; D gene ambiguous. Germline V gives CDR1 SGHRS, CDR2 YFSETQ. V lost 1 base to trimming and J lost 1 base, with 12 bases between them. The CDR3 runs to 16 residues. Written as DNA, the CDR3 is TGCGCCAGCAGCTTGTTTTCTGGGGATTCTGGAAACACCATATATTTT. Protein product: CASSLFSGDSGNTIYF.

The chain couples TRBV5-1 to TRBJ2-2, with 8 bases aligning to TRBD1. The germline gives CDR1 SGHRS, CDR2 YFSETQ. J gave up 5 bases and V 0 bases, and 9 bases lay outside the gene matches. The CDR3 extends over 17 amino acids. The CDR3 reads CASSLGLTGDGTGELFF. The CDR3 DNA reads TGCGCCAGCAGCTTGGGACTGACAGGGGATGGAACCGGGGAGCTGTTTTTT.

The V gene is TRBV7-7, the J gene TRBJ2-7; 9 bases match TRBD1. The CDR3 is made up of 14 amino acids. Looked up from germline, CDR1 is SSHAT and CDR2 is FNYEAQ (reference sequence). The trim removed 5 bases at V and 4 bases at J, leaving 6 bases unmatched. DNA for the CDR3: TGTGCCAGCAGCCCCGGACAGGGGCAGTACGAGCAGTACTTC. It encodes CASSPGQGQYEQYF.

The chain couples TRBV4-1 to TRBJ2-3, with no clear D. Trimming removed 7 bases from V and 1 base from J, with 9 bases in between. From germline, CDR1 is MGHRA and CDR2 YSYEKL. The CDR3 length is 13 residues. CDR3 sequence reads: CASKNSRTDTQYF. The DNA for the CDR3 is TGCGCCAGCAAGAACAGCCGCACAGATACGCAGTATTTT.

This clone has just a few counts. The V gene is TRBV28, the J gene TRBJ2-1; the D is unclear. Trimming removed 5 bases from V and 5 bases from J, with 10 bases in between. Germline CDR1 reads MDHEN; CDR2 reads SYDVKM. The length of the CDR3 is 13 residues. The CDR3 bases are TGTGCCAGCAGTCTTAGTATTGACAATGAGCAGTTCTTC. It codes for CASSLSIDNEQFF. The full variable domain, in which reference TRBV28 and TRBJ2-1 provide the parts outside the CDR3, is DVKVTQSSRYLVKRTGEKVFLECVQDMDHENMFWYRQDPGLGLRLIYFSYDVKMKEKGDIPEGYSVSREKKERFSLILESASTNQTSMYLCASSLSIDNEQFFGPGTRLTVL.

The chain recombines TRBV6-1 with TRBJ1-1; 7 bases align to TRBD1. Germline values: CDR1 MNHNS, CDR2 SASEGT. After removal of 6 bases from V and 0 bases from J, the junction contained 7 bases not matched to a gene. The CDR3 is made up of 15 amino acids. The CDR3 nucleotides are TGTGCCAGCAGGTACAAGACAGGGCTGAACACTGAAGCTTTCTTT. Amino acid sequence: CASRYKTGLNTEAFF.

This clone was observed a few times. The chain is built from TRBV30 and TRBJ1-1, with 8 bases that match TRBD1. With V trimmed by 8 bases and J by 4 bases, 6 bases remained unmatched. This CDR3 has 12 amino acids. The germline V gene encodes CDR1 GTSNPN and CDR2 SVGIG (reference sequence). CDR3 DNA: TGTGCCAGGGACAGGAGAGGCACTGAAGCTTTCTTT. This encodes CARDRRGTEAFF.

A few counts support this clone. V gene TRBV6-8 combines with J gene TRBJ2-1; 11 nucleotides align to TRBD2. V shed 2 bases and J 9 bases; nucleotides not matched to a gene: 12. This CDR3 comprises 17 residues. Germline assignment: CDR1 MNHGY and CDR2 SAAAGT. CDR3 DNA sequence: TGTGCCAGCAGTTACAGATCGCCTAGCGGGAGGAGCGGTGAGCAGTTCTTC. This codes for CASSYRSPSGRSGEQFF.